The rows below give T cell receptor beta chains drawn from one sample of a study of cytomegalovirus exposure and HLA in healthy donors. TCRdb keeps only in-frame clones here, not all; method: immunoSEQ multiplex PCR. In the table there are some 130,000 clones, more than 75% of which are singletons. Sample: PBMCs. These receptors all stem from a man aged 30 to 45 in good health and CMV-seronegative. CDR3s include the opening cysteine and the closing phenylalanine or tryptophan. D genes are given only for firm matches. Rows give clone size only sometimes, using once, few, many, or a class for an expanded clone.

CDR3 protein: CASSYSGTGEETQYF
CDR3 DNA: TGTGCCAGCAGTTACTCCGGGACAGGGGAAGAGACCCAGTACTTC
J gene: TRBJ2-5
V gene: TRBV6-5
D gene: TRBD1
clone size: NA

CDR3 protein: CASSTSATYEQYF
CDR3 DNA: TGCGCCAGCAGTACTAGCGCAACCTACGAGCAGTACTTC
J gene: TRBJ2-7
V gene: TRBV10-2
D gene: TRBD2
clone size: NA

CDR3 protein: CASSPRGRALYNSPLHF
CDR3 DNA: TGTGCCAGCAGCCCCCGCGGCAGGGCCTTATATAATTCACCCCTCCACTTT
J gene: TRBJ1-6
V gene: TRBV7-9
D gene: NA
clone size: NA

CDR3 protein: CASSGHRNEKLFF
CDR3 DNA: TGTGCCAGCTCGGGACACCGTAATGAAAAACTGTTTTTT
J gene: TRBJ1-4
V gene: TRBV5-6
D gene: NA
clone size: NA

CDR3 protein: CASRGDAAGNQPQHF
CDR3 DNA: TGTGCCTCCAGGGGGGACGCAGCAGGCAATCAGCCCCAGCATTTT
J gene: TRBJ1-5
V gene: TRBV19
D gene: TRBD1
clone size: once

CDR3 protein: CSVKLAADTQYF
CDR3 DNA: TGCAGCGTTAAACTAGCGGCAGATACGCAGTATTTT
J gene: TRBJ2-3
V gene: TRBV29-1
D gene: TRBD2
clone size: NA

CDR3 protein: CASSPPGAGDGTQYF
CDR3 DNA: TGTGCCAGCAGCCCTCCGGGGGCGGGAGACGGGACCCAGTACTTC
J gene: TRBJ2-5
V gene: TRBV6-5
D gene: NA
clone size: NA

CDR3 protein: CASSPPGRENQPQHF
CDR3 DNA: TGTGCCAGCTCACCACCTGGGAGAGAAAATCAGCCCCAGCATTTT
J gene: TRBJ1-5
V gene: TRBV18
D gene: NA
clone size: NA

CDR3 protein: CASSSGQVSEAFF
CDR3 DNA: TGTGCCAGCAGCTCCGGACAAGTGTCTGAAGCTTTCTTT
J gene: TRBJ1-1
V gene: TRBV7-2
D gene: NA
clone size: NA

CDR3 protein: CATSRITSGSETQYF
CDR3 DNA: TGTGCCACCAGCAGAATAACGAGCGGGAGTGAGACCCAGTACTTC
J gene: TRBJ2-5
V gene: TRBV15
D gene: TRBD2
clone size: NA

CDR3 protein: CASSLAGFETQYF
CDR3 DNA: TGTGCCAGCAGTTTAGCGGGATTTGAGACCCAGTACTTC
J gene: TRBJ2-5
V gene: TRBV27
D gene: NA
clone size: NA

CDR3 protein: CASSFRGTSYEQYF
CDR3 DNA: TGTGCCAGTAGTTTTAGGGGGACATCCTACGAGCAGTACTTC
J gene: TRBJ2-7
V gene: TRBV19
D gene: NA
clone size: NA

CDR3 protein: CASSFTGPLGRQPQHF
CDR3 DNA: TGTGCCAGCAGTTTTACAGGACCGCTAGGACGTCAGCCCCAGCATTTT
J gene: TRBJ1-5
V gene: TRBV28
D gene: NA
clone size: NA

CDR3 protein: CSVGLSYEQYF
CDR3 DNA: TGCAGCGTTGGACTGTCCTACGAGCAGTACTTC
J gene: TRBJ2-7
V gene: TRBV29-1
D gene: NA
clone size: NA

CDR3 protein: CAISDQREIYEQYF
CDR3 DNA: TGTGCCATCAGTGACCAGCGGGAGATCTACGAGCAGTACTTC
J gene: TRBJ2-7
V gene: TRBV10-3
D gene: TRBD2
clone size: few

CDR3 protein: CASSPLSRRGYGYTF
CDR3 DNA: TGTGCCAGCAGCCCATTATCCCGCAGGGGCTATGGCTACACCTTC
J gene: TRBJ1-2
V gene: TRBV5-4
D gene: NA
clone size: NA

CDR3 protein: CASSSTRGTSGIEQFF
CDR3 DNA: TGTGCCAGCAGCTCAACCAGGGGGACTAGCGGGATTGAGCAGTTCTTC
J gene: TRBJ2-1
V gene: TRBV28
D gene: TRBD2
clone size: NA

CDR3 protein: CSVAETMNTEAFF
CDR3 DNA: TGCAGCGTCGCAGAGACTATGAACACTGAAGCTTTCTTT
J gene: TRBJ1-1
V gene: TRBV29-1
D gene: NA
clone size: NA

CDR3 protein: CASSLGGYSNQPQHF
CDR3 DNA: TGTGCCAGCAGTTTAGGGGGGTATAGCAATCAGCCCCAGCATTTT
J gene: TRBJ1-5
V gene: TRBV28
D gene: NA
clone size: NA

CDR3 protein: CASSLTSSGGYEQYF
CDR3 DNA: TGTGCCAGCAGCTTAACTTCTAGCGGGGGCTACGAGCAGTACTTC
J gene: TRBJ2-7
V gene: TRBV7-2
D gene: TRBD2
clone size: NA

CDR3 protein: CASSLRTSGYEQYF
CDR3 DNA: TGTGCCAGCAGTTTACGGACTAGCGGTTACGAGCAGTACTTC
J gene: TRBJ2-7
V gene: TRBV27
D gene: TRBD2
clone size: NA

CDR3 protein: CASREGRAFF
CDR3 DNA: TGTGCCAGCAGGGAGGGGCGGGCTTTCTTT
J gene: TRBJ1-1
V gene: TRBV6-6
D gene: NA
clone size: NA

CDR3 protein: CASSFRGSKNIQYF
CDR3 DNA: TGTGCCAGCAGTTTTCGGGGTAGCAAAAACATTCAGTACTTC
J gene: TRBJ2-4
V gene: TRBV27
D gene: NA
clone size: NA

CDR3 protein: CASSADRHNEQFF
CDR3 DNA: TGTGCCAGCAGCGCCGACAGGCACAATGAGCAGTTCTTC
J gene: TRBJ2-1
V gene: TRBV5-4
D gene: NA
clone size: NA

CDR3 protein: CASSGTGSEKLFF
CDR3 DNA: TGTGCCAGCTCCGGGACAGGGTCGGAAAAACTGTTTTTT
J gene: TRBJ1-4
V gene: TRBV27
D gene: TRBD1
clone size: NA

CDR3 protein: CSVGGVGDEQYF
CDR3 DNA: TGCAGCGTTGGGGGGGTTGGGGACGAGCAGTACTTC
J gene: TRBJ2-7
V gene: TRBV29-1
D gene: NA
clone size: NA

CDR3 protein: CASSSQPELDTGELFF
CDR3 DNA: TGTGCCAGCAGCTCCCAGCCGGAGTTGGACACCGGGGAGCTGTTTTTT
J gene: TRBJ2-2
V gene: TRBV7-6
D gene: NA
clone size: NA

CDR3 protein: CASSFGTSTDTQYF
CDR3 DNA: TGTGCCAGCAGCTTTGGGACTAGCACAGATACGCAGTATTTT
J gene: TRBJ2-3
V gene: TRBV7-8
D gene: NA
clone size: once

CDR3 protein: CASRPIANYGYTF
CDR3 DNA: TGTGCCAGCAGGCCTATAGCTAACTATGGCTACACCTTC
J gene: TRBJ1-2
V gene: TRBV5-5
D gene: NA
clone size: NA

CDR3 protein: CASSQGAGNTEAFF
CDR3 DNA: TGTGCCAGCAGCCAGGGGGCGGGAAACACTGAAGCTTTCTTT
J gene: TRBJ1-1
V gene: TRBV11-2
D gene: TRBD1
clone size: NA

CDR3 protein: CASSVALRLEDETQYF
CDR3 DNA: TGTGCCAGCAGCGTGGCCCTCCGGCTAGAGGATGAGACCCAGTACTTC
J gene: TRBJ2-5
V gene: TRBV9
D gene: NA
clone size: NA

CDR3 protein: CASSVSSGYGGELFF
CDR3 DNA: TGTGCCAGCAGCGTATCGAGCGGATACGGCGGGGAGCTGTTTTTT
J gene: TRBJ2-2
V gene: TRBV9
D gene: NA
clone size: NA

CDR3 protein: CGLIHRRDTEAFF
CDR3 DNA: TGCGGCTTGATCCACCGCCGGGACACTGAAGCTTTCTTT
J gene: TRBJ1-1
V gene: TRBV29-1
D gene: NA
clone size: NA

CDR3 protein: CAWDRQHNEQFF
CDR3 DNA: TGTGCCTGGGACAGGCAACACAATGAGCAGTTCTTC
J gene: TRBJ2-1
V gene: TRBV30
D gene: NA
clone size: NA

CDR3 protein: CASSGGLSYEQYF
CDR3 DNA: TGTGCCAGCAGCGGGGGACTTTCCTACGAGCAGTACTTC
J gene: TRBJ2-7
V gene: TRBV5-6
D gene: NA
clone size: NA

CDR3 protein: CSVGRDRGFEQYF
CDR3 DNA: TGCAGCGTTGGCCGGGACAGGGGATTTGAGCAGTACTTC
J gene: TRBJ2-7
V gene: TRBV29-1
D gene: TRBD1
clone size: NA

CDR3 protein: CASSWTSGSGEQYF
CDR3 DNA: TGTGCCAGCAGTTGGACTAGCGGGAGTGGCGAGCAGTACTTC
J gene: TRBJ2-7
V gene: TRBV6-1
D gene: TRBD2
clone size: NA

CDR3 protein: CASSGRDRVNEQYF
CDR3 DNA: TGTGCCAGCAGCGGAAGGGACAGGGTCAACGAGCAGTACTTC
J gene: TRBJ2-7
V gene: TRBV6-5
D gene: TRBD1
clone size: NA

CDR3 protein: CASRRDGTSGYEQYF
CDR3 DNA: TGTGCCAGCAGGCGCGACGGGACTAGCGGCTACGAGCAGTACTTC
J gene: TRBJ2-7
V gene: TRBV5-4
D gene: TRBD2
clone size: NA

CDR3 protein: CASSLVAGGGRGEQYF
CDR3 DNA: TGTGCCAGCAGCTTAGTGGCGGGAGGGGGAAGGGGGGAGCAGTACTTC
J gene: TRBJ2-5
V gene: TRBV7-2
D gene: TRBD2
clone size: NA

CDR3 protein: CASSILPGFYSNQPQHF
CDR3 DNA: TGTGCCAGTAGTATACTCCCAGGGTTCTATAGCAATCAGCCCCAGCATTTT
J gene: TRBJ1-5
V gene: TRBV19
D gene: NA
clone size: few

CDR3 protein: CASTPRPGPKETQYF
CDR3 DNA: TGTGCCAGCACCCCCCGGCCAGGGCCAAAGGAGACCCAGTACTTC
J gene: TRBJ2-5
V gene: TRBV7-2
D gene: NA
clone size: NA

CDR3 protein: CASGLVEREGSYNEQFF
CDR3 DNA: TGTGCTAGTGGTTTGGTAGAGCGGGAGGGATCCTACAATGAGCAGTTCTTC
J gene: TRBJ2-1
V gene: TRBV12-5
D gene: TRBD2
clone size: NA

CDR3 protein: CASSVSLRDRANTEAFF
CDR3 DNA: TGTGCCAGCAGCGTTAGCCTCCGGGACAGGGCTAACACTGAAGCTTTCTTT
J gene: TRBJ1-1
V gene: TRBV7-2
D gene: TRBD1
clone size: NA

CDR3 protein: CASSLGAQETQYF
CDR3 DNA: TGTGCCAGCAGTTTAGGGGCGCAAGAGACCCAGTACTTC
J gene: TRBJ2-5
V gene: TRBV27
D gene: NA
clone size: NA

CDR3 protein: CASSPNRDSYTGELFF
CDR3 DNA: TGTGCCAGCAGCCCGAACCGGGACTCATACACCGGGGAGCTGTTTTTT
J gene: TRBJ2-2
V gene: TRBV4-2
D gene: NA
clone size: NA

CDR3 protein: CSGLESGGYTF
CDR3 DNA: TGCAGCGGATTGGAGTCGGGTGGCTACACCTTC
J gene: TRBJ1-2
V gene: TRBV29-1
D gene: NA
clone size: many

CDR3 protein: CASSETGTTGELFF
CDR3 DNA: TGTGCCAGCAGCGAGACAGGTACAACCGGGGAGCTGTTTTTT
J gene: TRBJ2-2
V gene: TRBV9
D gene: NA
clone size: NA

CDR3 protein: CASSLRAGDNEQFF
CDR3 DNA: TGTGCCAGCAGTTTGAGGGCGGGAGACAATGAGCAGTTCTTC
J gene: TRBJ2-1
V gene: TRBV28
D gene: TRBD2
clone size: few

CDR3 protein: CASSRAPGQGAYEQYF
CDR3 DNA: TGCGCCAGCAGCCGCGCGCCGGGACAGGGGGCCTACGAGCAGTACTTC
J gene: TRBJ2-7
V gene: TRBV5-1
D gene: TRBD1
clone size: NA

CDR3 protein: CASSLSGRGSTDTQYF
CDR3 DNA: TGTGCCAGCAGTCTTAGCGGGAGAGGGAGCACAGATACGCAGTATTTT
J gene: TRBJ2-3
V gene: TRBV13
D gene: TRBD2
clone size: NA

CDR3 protein: CSAGTGGVGITEAFF
CDR3 DNA: TGCAGCGCCGGGACAGGGGGTGTCGGGATCACTGAAGCTTTCTTT
J gene: TRBJ1-1
V gene: TRBV29-1
D gene: TRBD1
clone size: NA

CDR3 protein: CASSQDLDSAYEQYF
CDR3 DNA: TGCGCCAGCAGCCAAGATCTAGACAGCGCCTACGAGCAGTACTTC
J gene: TRBJ2-7
V gene: TRBV4-3
D gene: NA
clone size: NA

CDR3 protein: CASSLLTGNGYTF
CDR3 DNA: TGTGCCAGTAGTCTCTTGACAGGGAATGGCTACACCTTC
J gene: TRBJ1-2
V gene: TRBV19
D gene: TRBD1
clone size: few

CDR3 protein: CASSIGLADYNEQFF
CDR3 DNA: TGTGCCAGTAGTATTGGGCTAGCGGACTACAATGAGCAGTTCTTC
J gene: TRBJ2-1
V gene: TRBV19
D gene: TRBD2
clone size: NA

CDR3 protein: CASSKDRYEQYF
CDR3 DNA: TGTGCCAGCAGCAAAGACAGGTACGAGCAGTACTTC
J gene: TRBJ2-7
V gene: TRBV5-5
D gene: NA
clone size: NA

CDR3 protein: CASSYTGTNTNYGYTF
CDR3 DNA: TGTGCCAGCAGTTACACAGGCACTAACACTAACTATGGCTACACCTTC
J gene: TRBJ1-2
V gene: TRBV6-5
D gene: NA
clone size: NA

CDR3 protein: CASSTGRYEKLFF
CDR3 DNA: TGTGCCAGCAGCACGGGGAGATATGAAAAACTGTTTTTT
J gene: TRBJ1-4
V gene: TRBV14
D gene: NA
clone size: NA